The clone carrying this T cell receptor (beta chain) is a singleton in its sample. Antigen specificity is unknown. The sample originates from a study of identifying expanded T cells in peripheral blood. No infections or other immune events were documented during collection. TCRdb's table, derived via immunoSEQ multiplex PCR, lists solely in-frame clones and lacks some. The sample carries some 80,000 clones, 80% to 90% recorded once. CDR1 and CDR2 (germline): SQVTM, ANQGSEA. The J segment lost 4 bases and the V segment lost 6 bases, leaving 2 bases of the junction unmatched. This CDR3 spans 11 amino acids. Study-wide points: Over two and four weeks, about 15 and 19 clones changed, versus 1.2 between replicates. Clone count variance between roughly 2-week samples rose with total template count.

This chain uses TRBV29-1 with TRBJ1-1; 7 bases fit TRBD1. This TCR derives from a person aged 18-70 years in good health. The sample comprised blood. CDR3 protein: CSVHRGTEAFF. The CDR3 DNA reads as TGCAGCGTCCACAGGGGCACTGAAGCTTTCTTT. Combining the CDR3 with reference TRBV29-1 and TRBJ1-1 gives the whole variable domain SAVISQKPSRDICQRGTSLTIQCQVDSQVTMMFWYRQQPGQSLTLIATANQGSEATYESGFVIDKFPISRPNLTFSTLTVSNMSPEDSSIYLCSVHRGTEAFFGQGTRLTVV.